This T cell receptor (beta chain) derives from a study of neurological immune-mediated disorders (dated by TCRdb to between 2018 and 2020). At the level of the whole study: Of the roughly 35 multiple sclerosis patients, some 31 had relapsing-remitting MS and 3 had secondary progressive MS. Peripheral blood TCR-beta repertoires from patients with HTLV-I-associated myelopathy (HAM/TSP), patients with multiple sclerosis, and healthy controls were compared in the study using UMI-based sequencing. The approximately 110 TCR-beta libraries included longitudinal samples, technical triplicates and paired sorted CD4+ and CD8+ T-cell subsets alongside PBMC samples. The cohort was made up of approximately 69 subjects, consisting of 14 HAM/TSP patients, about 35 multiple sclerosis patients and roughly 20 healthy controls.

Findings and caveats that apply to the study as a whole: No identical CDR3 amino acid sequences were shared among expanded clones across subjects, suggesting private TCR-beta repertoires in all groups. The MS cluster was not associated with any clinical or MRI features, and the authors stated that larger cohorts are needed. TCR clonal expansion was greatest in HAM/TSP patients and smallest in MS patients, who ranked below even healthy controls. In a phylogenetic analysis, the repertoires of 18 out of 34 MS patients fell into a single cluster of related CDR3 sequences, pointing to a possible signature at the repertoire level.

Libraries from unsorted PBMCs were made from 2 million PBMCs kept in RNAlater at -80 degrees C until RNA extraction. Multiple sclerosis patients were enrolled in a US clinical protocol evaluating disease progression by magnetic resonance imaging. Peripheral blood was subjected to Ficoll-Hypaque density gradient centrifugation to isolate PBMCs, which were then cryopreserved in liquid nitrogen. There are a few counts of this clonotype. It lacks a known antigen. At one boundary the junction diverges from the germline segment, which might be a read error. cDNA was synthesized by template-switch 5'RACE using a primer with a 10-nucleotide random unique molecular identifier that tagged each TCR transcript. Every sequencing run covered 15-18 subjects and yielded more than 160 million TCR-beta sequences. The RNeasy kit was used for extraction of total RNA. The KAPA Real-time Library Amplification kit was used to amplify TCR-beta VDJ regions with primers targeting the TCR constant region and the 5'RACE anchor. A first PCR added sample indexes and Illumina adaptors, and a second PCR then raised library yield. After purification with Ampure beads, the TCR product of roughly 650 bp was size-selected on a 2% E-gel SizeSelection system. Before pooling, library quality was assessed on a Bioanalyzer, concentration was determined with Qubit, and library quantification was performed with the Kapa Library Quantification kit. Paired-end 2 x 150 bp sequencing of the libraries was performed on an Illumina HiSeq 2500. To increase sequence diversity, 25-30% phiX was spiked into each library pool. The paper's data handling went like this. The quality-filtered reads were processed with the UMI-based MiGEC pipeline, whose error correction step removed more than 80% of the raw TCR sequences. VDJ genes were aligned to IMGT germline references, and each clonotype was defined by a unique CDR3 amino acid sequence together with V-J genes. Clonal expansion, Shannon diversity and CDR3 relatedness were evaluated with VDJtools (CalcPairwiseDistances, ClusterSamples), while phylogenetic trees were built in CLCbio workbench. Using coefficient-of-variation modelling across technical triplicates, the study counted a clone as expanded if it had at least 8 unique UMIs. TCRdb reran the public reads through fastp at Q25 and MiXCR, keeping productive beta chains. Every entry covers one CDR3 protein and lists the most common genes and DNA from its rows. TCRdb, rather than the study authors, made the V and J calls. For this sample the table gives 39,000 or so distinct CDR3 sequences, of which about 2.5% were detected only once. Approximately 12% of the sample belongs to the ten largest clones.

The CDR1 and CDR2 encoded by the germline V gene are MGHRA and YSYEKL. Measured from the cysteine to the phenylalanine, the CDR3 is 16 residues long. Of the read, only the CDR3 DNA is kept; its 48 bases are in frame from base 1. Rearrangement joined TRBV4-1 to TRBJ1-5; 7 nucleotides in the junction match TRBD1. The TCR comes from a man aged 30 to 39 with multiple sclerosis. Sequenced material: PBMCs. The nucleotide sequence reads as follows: TGCGCCAGCAGCCATTTACAGGGGCCGGGGAATCAGCCCCAGAATTTT. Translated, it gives CASSHLQGPGNQPQNF.